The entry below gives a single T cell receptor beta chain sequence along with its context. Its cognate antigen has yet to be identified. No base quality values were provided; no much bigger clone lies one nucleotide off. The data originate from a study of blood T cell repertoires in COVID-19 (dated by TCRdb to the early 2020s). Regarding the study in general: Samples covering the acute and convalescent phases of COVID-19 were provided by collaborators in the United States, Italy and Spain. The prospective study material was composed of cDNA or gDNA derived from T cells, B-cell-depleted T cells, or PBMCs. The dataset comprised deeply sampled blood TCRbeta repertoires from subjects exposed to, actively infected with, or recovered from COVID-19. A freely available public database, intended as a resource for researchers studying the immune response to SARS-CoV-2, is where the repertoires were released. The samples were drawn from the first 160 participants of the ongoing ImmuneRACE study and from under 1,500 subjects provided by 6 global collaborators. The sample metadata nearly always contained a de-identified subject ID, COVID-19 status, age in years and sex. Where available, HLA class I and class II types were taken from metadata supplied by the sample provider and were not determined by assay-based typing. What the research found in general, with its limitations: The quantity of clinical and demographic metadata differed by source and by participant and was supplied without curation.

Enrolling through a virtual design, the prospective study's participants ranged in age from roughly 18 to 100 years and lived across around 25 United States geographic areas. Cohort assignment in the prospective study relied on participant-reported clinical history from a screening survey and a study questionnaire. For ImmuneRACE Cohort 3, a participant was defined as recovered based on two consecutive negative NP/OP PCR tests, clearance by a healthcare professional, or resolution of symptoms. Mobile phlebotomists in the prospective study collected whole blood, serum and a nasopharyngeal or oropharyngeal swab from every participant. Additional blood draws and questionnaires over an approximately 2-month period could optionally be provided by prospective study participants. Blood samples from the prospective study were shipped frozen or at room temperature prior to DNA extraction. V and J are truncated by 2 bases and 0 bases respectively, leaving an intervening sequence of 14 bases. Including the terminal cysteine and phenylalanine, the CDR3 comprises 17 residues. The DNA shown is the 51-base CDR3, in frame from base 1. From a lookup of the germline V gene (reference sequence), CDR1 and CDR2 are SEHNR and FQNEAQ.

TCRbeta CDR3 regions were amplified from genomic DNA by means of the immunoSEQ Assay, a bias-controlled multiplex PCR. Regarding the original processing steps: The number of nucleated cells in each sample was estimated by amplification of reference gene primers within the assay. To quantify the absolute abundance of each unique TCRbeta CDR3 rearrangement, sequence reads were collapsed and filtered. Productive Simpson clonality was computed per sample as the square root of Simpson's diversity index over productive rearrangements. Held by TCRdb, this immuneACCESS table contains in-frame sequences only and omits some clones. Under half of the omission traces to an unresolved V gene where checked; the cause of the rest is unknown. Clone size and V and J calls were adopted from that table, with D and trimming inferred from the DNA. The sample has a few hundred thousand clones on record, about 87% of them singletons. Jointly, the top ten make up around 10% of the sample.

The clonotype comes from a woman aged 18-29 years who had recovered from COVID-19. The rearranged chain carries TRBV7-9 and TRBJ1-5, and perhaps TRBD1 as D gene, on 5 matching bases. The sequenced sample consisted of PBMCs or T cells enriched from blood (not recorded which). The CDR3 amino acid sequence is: CASSLNAGGNSNQPQHF. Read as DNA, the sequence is TGTGCCAGCAGCTTAAACGCGGGGGGGAATAGCAATCAGCCCCAGCATTTT.